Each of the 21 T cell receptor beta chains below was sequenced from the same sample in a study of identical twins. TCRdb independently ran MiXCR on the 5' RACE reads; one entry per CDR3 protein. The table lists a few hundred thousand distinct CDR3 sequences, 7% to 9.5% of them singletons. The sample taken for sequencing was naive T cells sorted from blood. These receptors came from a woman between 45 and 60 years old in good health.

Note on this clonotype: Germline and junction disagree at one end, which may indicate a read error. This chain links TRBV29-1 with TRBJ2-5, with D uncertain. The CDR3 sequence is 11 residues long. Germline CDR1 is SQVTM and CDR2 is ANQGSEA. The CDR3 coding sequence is TGCAGCCCCAGTTTTTCGGAGATCCAGTACTTC. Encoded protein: CSPSFSEIQYF.

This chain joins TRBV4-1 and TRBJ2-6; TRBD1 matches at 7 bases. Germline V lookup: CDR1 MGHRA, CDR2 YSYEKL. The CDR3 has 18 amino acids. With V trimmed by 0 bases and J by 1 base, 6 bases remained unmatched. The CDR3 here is CASSQEAGGISGANVLTF. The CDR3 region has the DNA TGCGCCAGCAGCCAAGAGGCAGGGGGTATATCTGGGGCCAACGTCCTGACTTTC.

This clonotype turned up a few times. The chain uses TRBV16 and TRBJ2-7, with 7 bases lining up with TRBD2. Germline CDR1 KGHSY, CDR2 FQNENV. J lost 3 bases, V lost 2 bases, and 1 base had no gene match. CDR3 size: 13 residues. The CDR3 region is CASSQLADYEQYF. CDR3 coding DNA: TGTGCCAGCAGCCAACTAGCGGACTACGAGCAGTACTTC.

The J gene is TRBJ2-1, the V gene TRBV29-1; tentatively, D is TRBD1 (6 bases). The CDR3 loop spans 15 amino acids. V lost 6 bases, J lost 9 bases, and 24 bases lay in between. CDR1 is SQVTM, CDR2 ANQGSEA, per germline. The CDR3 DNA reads TGCAGCGTGAACCAAGTCGGACAGTCTTTTAGTGAGCAGTTCTTC. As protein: CSVNQVGQSFSEQFF.

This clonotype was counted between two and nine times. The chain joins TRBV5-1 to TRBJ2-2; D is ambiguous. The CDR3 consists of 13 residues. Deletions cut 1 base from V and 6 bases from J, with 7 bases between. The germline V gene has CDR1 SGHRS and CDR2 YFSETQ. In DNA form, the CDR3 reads TGCGCCAGCAGCTTGCTCCTCTCCGGGGAGCTGTTTTTT. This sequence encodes CASSLLLSGELFF. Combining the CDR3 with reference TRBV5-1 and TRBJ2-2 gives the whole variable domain KAGVTQTPRYLIKTRGQQVTLSCSPISGHRSVSWYQQTPGQGLQFLFEYFSETQRNKGNFPGRFSGRQFSNSRSEMNVSTLELGDSALYLCASSLLLSGELFFGEGSRLTVL.

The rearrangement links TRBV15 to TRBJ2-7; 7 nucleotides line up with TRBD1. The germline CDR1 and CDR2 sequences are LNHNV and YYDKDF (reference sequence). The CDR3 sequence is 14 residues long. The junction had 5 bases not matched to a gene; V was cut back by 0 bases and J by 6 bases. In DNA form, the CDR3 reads TGTGCCACCAGCAGAGATAGGGGACAGTCCGAGCAGTACTTC. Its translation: CATSRDRGQSEQYF.

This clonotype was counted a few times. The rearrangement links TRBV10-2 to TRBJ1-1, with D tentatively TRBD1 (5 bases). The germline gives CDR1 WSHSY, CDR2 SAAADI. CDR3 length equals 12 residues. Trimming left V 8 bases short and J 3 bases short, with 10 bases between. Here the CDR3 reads CASRRVDTEAFF. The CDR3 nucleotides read TGCGCCAGCCGCAGGGTGGACACTGAAGCTTTCTTT.

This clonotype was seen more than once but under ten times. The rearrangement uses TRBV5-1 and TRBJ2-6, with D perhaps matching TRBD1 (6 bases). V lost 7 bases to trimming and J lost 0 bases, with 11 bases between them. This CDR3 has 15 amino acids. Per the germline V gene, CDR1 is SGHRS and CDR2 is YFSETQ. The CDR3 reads CASLQGGSGANVLTF. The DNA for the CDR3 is TGCGCCAGCCTACAAGGGGGCTCTGGGGCCAACGTCCTGACTTTC.

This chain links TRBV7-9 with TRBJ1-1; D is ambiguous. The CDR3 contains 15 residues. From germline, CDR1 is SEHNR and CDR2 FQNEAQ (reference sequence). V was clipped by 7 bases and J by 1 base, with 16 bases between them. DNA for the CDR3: TGTGCCAGCATCCTTAGCGTGAGCGGGAACACTGAAGCTTTCTTT. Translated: CASILSVSGNTEAFF.

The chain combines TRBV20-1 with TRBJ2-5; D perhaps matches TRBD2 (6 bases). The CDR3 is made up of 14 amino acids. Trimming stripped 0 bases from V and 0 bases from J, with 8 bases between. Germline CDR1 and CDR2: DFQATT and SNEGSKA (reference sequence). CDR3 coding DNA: TGCAGTGCTAGAGAAGCGGGCTACCAAGAGACCCAGTACTTC. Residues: CSAREAGYQETQYF.

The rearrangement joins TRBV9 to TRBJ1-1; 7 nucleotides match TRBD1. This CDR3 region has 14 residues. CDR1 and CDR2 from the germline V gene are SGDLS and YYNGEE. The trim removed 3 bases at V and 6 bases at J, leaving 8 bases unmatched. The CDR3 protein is CASSAPTGIAEAFF. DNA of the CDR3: TGTGCCAGCAGCGCCCCGACAGGGATCGCTGAAGCTTTCTTT. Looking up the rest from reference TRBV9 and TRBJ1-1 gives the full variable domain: DSGVTQTPKHLITATGQRVTLRCSPRSGDLSVYWYQQSLDQGLQFLIQYYNGEERAKGNILERFSAQQFPDLHSELNLSSLELGDSALYFCASSAPTGIAEAFFGQGTRLTVV.

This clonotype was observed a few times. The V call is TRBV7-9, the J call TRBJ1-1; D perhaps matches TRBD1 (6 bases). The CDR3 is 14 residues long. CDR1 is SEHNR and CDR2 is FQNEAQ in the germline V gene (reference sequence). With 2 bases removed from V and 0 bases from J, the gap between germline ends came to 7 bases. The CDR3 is CASSLNRVNTEAFF. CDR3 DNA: TGTGCCAGCAGCTTAAACAGGGTGAACACTGAAGCTTTCTTT.

CDR3 in DNA: TGTGCCAGCAGTGACTTCTCTGCTGCAGATACGCAGTATTTT. Translation gives CASSDFSAADTQYF. V gene TRBV6-4 combines with J gene TRBJ2-3; D remains ambiguous. V was cut by 1 base and J by 4 bases, with 9 bases left in between. Germline-derived CDR1 and CDR2 are MRHNA and SNTAGT. The CDR3 is 14 residues long.

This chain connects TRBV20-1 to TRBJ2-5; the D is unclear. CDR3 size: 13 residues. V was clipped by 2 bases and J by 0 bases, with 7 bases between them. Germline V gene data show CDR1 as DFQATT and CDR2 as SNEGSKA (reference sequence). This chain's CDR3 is CSARQTYQETQYF. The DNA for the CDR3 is TGCAGTGCTAGACAGACGTACCAAGAGACCCAGTACTTC.

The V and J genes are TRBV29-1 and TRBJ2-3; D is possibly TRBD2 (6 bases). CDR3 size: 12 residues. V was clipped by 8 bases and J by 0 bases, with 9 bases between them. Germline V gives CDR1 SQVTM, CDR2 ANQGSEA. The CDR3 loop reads CSTGDSTDTQYF. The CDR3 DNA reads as TGCAGCACGGGGGACAGCACAGATACGCAGTATTTT.

The CDR3 loop is CASSLFQSLVAFF. DNA for the CDR3: TGTGCCAGCAGTTTATTTCAGAGTCTGGTTGCTTTCTTT. J is TRBJ1-1 and V is TRBV12-3 or TRBV12-4; unclear D gene. V dropped 2 bases and J dropped 11 bases, with 15 bases sitting between them. The CDR3 is 13 amino acids.

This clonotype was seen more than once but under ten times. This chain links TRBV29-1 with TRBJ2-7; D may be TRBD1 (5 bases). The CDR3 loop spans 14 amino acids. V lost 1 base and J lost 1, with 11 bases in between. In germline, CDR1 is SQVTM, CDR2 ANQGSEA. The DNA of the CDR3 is TGCAGCGTTGAAGGGGGCGATGGATCCTACGAGCAGTACTTC. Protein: CSVEGGDGSYEQYF.

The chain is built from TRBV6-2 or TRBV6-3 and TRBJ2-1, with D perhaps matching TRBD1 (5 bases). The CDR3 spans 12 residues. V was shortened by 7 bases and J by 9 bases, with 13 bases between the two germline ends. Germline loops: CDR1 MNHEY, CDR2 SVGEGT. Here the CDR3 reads CASIGGRGEQFF. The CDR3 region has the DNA TGTGCCAGCATTGGTGGTAGGGGTGAGCAGTTCTTC.

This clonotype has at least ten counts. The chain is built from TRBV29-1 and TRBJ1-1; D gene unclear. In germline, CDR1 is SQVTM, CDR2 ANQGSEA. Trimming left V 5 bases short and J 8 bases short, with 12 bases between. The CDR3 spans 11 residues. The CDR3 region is CSVPSGIEAFF. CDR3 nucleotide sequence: TGCAGCGTTCCATCCGGGATCGAAGCTTTCTTT. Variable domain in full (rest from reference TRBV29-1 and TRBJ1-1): SAVISQKPSRDICQRGTSLTIQCQVDSQVTMMFWYRQQPGQSLTLIATANQGSEATYESGFVIDKFPISRPNLTFSTLTVSNMSPEDSSIYLCSVPSGIEAFFGQGTRLTVV.

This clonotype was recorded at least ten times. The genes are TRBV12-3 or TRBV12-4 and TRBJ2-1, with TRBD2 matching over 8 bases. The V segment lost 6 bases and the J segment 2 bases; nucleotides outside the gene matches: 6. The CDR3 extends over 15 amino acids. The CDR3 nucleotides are TGTGCCAGCAGCTTCCGCGGGGGGACCTACAATGAGCAGTTCTTC. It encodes CASSFRGGTYNEQFF.

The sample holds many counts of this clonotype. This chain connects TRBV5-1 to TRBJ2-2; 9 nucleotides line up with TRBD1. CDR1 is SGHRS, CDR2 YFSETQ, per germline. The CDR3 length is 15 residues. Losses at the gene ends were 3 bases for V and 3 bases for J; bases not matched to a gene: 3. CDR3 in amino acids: CASSSWTGDTGELFF. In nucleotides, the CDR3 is TGCGCCAGCAGCTCCTGGACAGGGGACACCGGGGAGCTGTTTTTT.